These 23 T cell receptor beta chains share one sample of origin, sequenced in a study of cytomegalovirus exposure and HLA in healthy donors. 13 Jbeta primers and 60 Vbeta primers were used for the PCR. Clones were read by immunoSEQ multiplex PCR, and TCRdb kept only the in-frame ones, dropping some. The sample holds 90,000 to 130,000 clones, 75% to 85% seen once. The sample taken for sequencing was PBMCs. These receptors originate from a woman younger than 35 in good health and CMV-seropositive.

The CDR3 loop is CASSSEIFSGRRNTQYF. In DNA, the CDR3 is TGTGCCAGCAGCTCAGAGATTTTTAGCGGGAGGAGGAATACGCAGTATTTT. The chain couples TRBV7-2 to TRBJ2-3, with TRBD2 matching 10 bases. There are 17 residues in the CDR3. The J segment lost 7 bases and the V segment lost 4 bases, leaving 14 bases of the junction unmatched. Germline V gene lookup returns CDR1 SGHTA and CDR2 FQGNSA.

This chain joins TRBV4-2 and TRBJ2-6; D is possibly TRBD1 (5 bases). Trimming left V 1 base short and J 4 bases short, with 14 bases between. The CDR3 loop spans 17 amino acids. Germline V lookup: CDR1 LGHNA, CDR2 YNFKEQ. CDR3 loop: CASSQGAARVGANVLTF. Here the CDR3 DNA reads TGTGCCAGCAGCCAAGGGGCGGCCAGGGTGGGGGCCAACGTCCTGACTTTC.

About this clone: Relative to the germline gene, one junction end is altered; a read error may explain this. V is TRBV7-6 and J is TRBJ1-1; D remains unclear. Germline V lookup: CDR1 SGHVS, CDR2 FNYEAQ. The CDR3 is made up of 14 amino acids. This CDR3 is CASSLEVRGTEAIF. In DNA form, the CDR3 reads TGTGCCAGCAGCTTAGAAGTTAGAGGCACTGAAGCTATCTTT.

This clone was counted only a few times. V and J are TRBV6-1 and TRBJ1-2, with 7 nucleotides matching TRBD1. The CDR3 is 15 amino acids. Unmatched junction bases numbered 8, after V lost 6 bases and J lost 1 base. Germline V gives CDR1 MNHNS, CDR2 SASEGT. DNA of the CDR3: TGTGCCAGCAGGAACGAACAGGGGTTTAACTATGGCTACACCTTC. This sequence encodes CASRNEQGFNYGYTF.

The chain couples TRBV19 to TRBJ2-3, with 9 bases lining up with TRBD1. Germline V gene sequence: CDR1 LNHDA, CDR2 SQIVND (reference sequence). The CDR3 spans 13 residues. With V trimmed by 9 bases and J by 0 bases, 1 base remained unmatched. The CDR3 protein is CASGTGSTDTQYF. As DNA, the CDR3 is TGTGCCAGCGGGACAGGGAGCACAGATACGCAGTATTTT.

The chain combines TRBV5-1 with TRBJ1-4; D may be TRBD1 (6 bases). Per germline, CDR1 SGHRS and CDR2 YFSETQ. The CDR3 spans 15 residues. Trimming cost V 0 bases and J 8 bases, with 14 bases left between them. CDR3 sequence reads: CASSLGSRGNEKLFF. The DNA for the CDR3 is TGCGCCAGCAGCTTGGGGAGCAGGGGAAACGAAAAACTGTTTTTT.

The chain recombines TRBV6-5 with TRBJ2-5; weak D call: TRBD1 (5 bases). Per the germline V gene, CDR1 is MNHEY and CDR2 is SVGAGI. V was trimmed by 0 bases and J by 9 bases, leaving 11 bases between them. CDR3 length: 13 residues. CDR3 amino acids: CASSYSIRASQYF. The CDR3 nucleotides read TGTGCCAGCAGTTACTCGATCAGGGCGTCCCAGTACTTC.

CDR3 in DNA: TGTGCCAGTCGAGGTTCTAGCCGCAATGAGCAGTTCTTC. This sequence encodes CASRGSSRNEQFF. This chain connects TRBV7-9 to TRBJ2-1; a possible D gene is TRBD2 (5 bases). From germline, CDR1 is SEHNR and CDR2 FQNEAQ (reference sequence). The V end lost 9 bases, the J end lost 6 bases, and 15 bases lay between the germline ends. This CDR3 comprises 13 residues. The complete variable domain, with remaining parts taken from reference TRBV7-9 and TRBJ2-1, reads DTGVSQNPRHKITKRGQNVTFRCDPISEHNRLYWYRQTLGQGPEFLTYFQNEAQLEKSRLLSDRFSAERPKGSFSTLEIQRTEQGDSAMYLCASRGSSRNEQFFGPGTRLTVL.

In DNA form, the CDR3 reads TGTGCCACCAGCAGGGAAGGGACAGCACGAACAGATACGCAGTATTTT. This translates into CATSREGTARTDTQYF. This chain joins TRBV15 and TRBJ2-3; 7 bases align to TRBD1. Germline values: CDR1 LNHNV, CDR2 YYDKDF (reference sequence). V shed 3 bases, J shed 3 bases, and the junction held 9 bases outside the gene matches. The CDR3 extends over 16 amino acids.

The chain recombines TRBV7-9 with TRBJ2-7; D unresolved. CDR1 and CDR2 (germline): SEHNR, FQNEAQ (reference sequence). There are 15 residues in the CDR3. V lost 2 bases to trimming and J lost 4 bases, with 15 bases between them. CDR3 DNA: TGTGCCAGCAGCTTATTAGCACATCACGTGTACGAGCAGTACTTC. It specifies CASSLLAHHVYEQYF.

The V call is TRBV4-1, the J call TRBJ1-3; 9 positions match TRBD1. The germline V gene encodes CDR1 MGHRA and CDR2 YSYEKL. The V and J ends lost 2 bases and 6 bases, in that order; junction bases with no gene match: 11. This CDR3 region has 17 residues. Written as DNA, the CDR3 is TGCGCCAGCAGCCAAAGTAGGGGACAGGGAGGGGAAAACACCATATATTTT. Its protein is CASSQSRGQGGENTIYF.

The chain is built from TRBV14 and TRBJ2-5, with 10 bases aligning to TRBD2. Unmatched junction bases numbered 30, after V lost 4 bases and J lost 1 base. CDR1 and CDR2 (germline): SGHDN, FVKESK. This CDR3 has 24 residues. The CDR3 protein is CASSPNPGLAPQIPRHPRQETQYF. DNA for the CDR3: TGTGCCAGCAGCCCCAACCCGGGACTAGCGCCCCAAATACCTCGCCATCCCCGCCAAGAGACCCAGTACTTC.

The gene calls are TRBV5-1 and TRBJ1-1; 9 bases match TRBD1. The CDR3 covers 15 residues. Losses at the gene ends were 4 bases for V and 6 bases for J; bases not matched to a gene: 10. Germline V CDR1 and CDR2: SGHRS, YFSETQ. The CDR3 here is CASSLSTGGVAEAFF. The CDR3 nucleotides read TGCGCCAGCAGCCTATCGACAGGGGGGGTCGCTGAAGCTTTCTTT.

The chain carries TRBV27 and TRBJ2-3, with D hard to call. The length of the CDR3 is 13 residues. The V gene's germline CDR1 is MNHEY and CDR2 SMNVEV (reference sequence). The V end lost 3 bases, the J end lost 4 bases, and 8 bases lay between the germline ends. The CDR3 loop reads CASSFRVADTQYF. CDR3 coding DNA: TGTGCCAGCAGTTTCCGGGTAGCAGATACGCAGTATTTT.

The chain has TRBV6-5 and TRBJ1-2; D is perhaps TRBD1 (5 bases). The V end was cut by 0 bases, the J end by 8 bases, with 13 bases between. Germline V gives CDR1 MNHEY, CDR2 SVGAGI. CDR3 size: 14 residues. The DNA for the CDR3 is TGTGCCAGCAGTTACTCAGGGACTGCCGGAGGCTACACCTTC. This gives the protein CASSYSGTAGGYTF.

CDR3 amino acids: CASSYTGSGLAGVGEQFF. The DNA of the CDR3 is TGTGCCAGCAGCTACACAGGGTCCGGACTAGCGGGAGTTGGTGAGCAGTTCTTC. The J gene is TRBJ2-1, the V gene TRBV5-8, with 13 bases matching TRBD2. Germline V gene sequence: CDR1 SGHTS, CDR2 YDEGEE. Trimming removed 3 bases from V and 9 bases from J; junction bases left unmatched: 15. This CDR3 comprises 18 residues.

A note on this clone: The junction shows a germline mismatch at one end, possibly a read error. CDR3 DNA: TGTTCCAGCAGCTTATGGCCTAGCTGGTCCAATGAGCAGTTCTTC. Its protein product is CSSSLWPSWSNEQFF. V gene TRBV7-9 combines with J gene TRBJ2-1; D is perhaps TRBD2 (5 bases). Germline V CDR1 and CDR2: SEHNR, FQNEAQ (reference sequence). The CDR3 length is 15 residues.

The chain joins TRBV18 to TRBJ2-7; 9 positions agree with TRBD1. CDR1 is KGHSH and CDR2 is LQKENI in the germline V gene. The CDR3 extends over 13 amino acids. With 5 bases clipped from V and 6 bases from J, the junction kept 5 bases outside the gene matches. The CDR3 spells CASSAGQGSEQYF. The CDR3 nucleotides read TGTGCCAGCTCAGCGGGACAGGGAAGCGAGCAGTACTTC. The whole variable domain, remainder taken from reference TRBV18 and TRBJ2-7, is NAGVMQNPRHLVRRRGQEARLRCSPMKGHSHVYWYRQLPEEGLKFMVYLQKENIIDESGMPKERFSAEFPKEGPSILRIQQVVRGDSAAYFCASSAGQGSEQYFGPGTRLTVT.

J is TRBJ2-1 and V is TRBV14; D is possibly TRBD1 (5 bases). Germline CDR1 and CDR2: SGHDN and FVKESK. The CDR3 covers 14 residues. Trimming removed 1 base from V and 3 bases from J, with 7 bases in between. The CDR3 sequence: CASSQVGDYNEQFF. CDR3 bases: TGTGCCAGCAGCCAAGTAGGGGACTACAATGAGCAGTTCTTC.

The chain carries TRBV23-1 and TRBJ1-5; D is perhaps TRBD1 (6 bases). TRBV23-1 is identified as an open reading frame with a role that is uncertain. The V end was cut by 2 bases, the J end by 0 bases, with 14 bases between. CDR3 length: 17 residues. The DNA for the CDR3 is TGCGCCAGCAGTCAACTGGACAGAAAATATAGCAATCAGCCCCAGCATTTT. Translating it yields CASSQLDRKYSNQPQHF.

This CDR3 is CASSLASLTGGYEQYF. The CDR3 bases are TGTGCCAGCAGCTTAGCGTCCCTAACAGGGGGCTACGAGCAGTACTTC. The genes are TRBV7-6 and TRBJ2-5; 8 nucleotides match TRBD1. The J call could be wrong; TRBJ2-7 is a better fit for the DNA end. Germline V gene data show CDR1 as SGHVS and CDR2 as FNYEAQ. The CDR3 extends over 16 amino acids.

This rearrangement joins TRBV7-9 to TRBJ1-3; D ambiguous. Germline assignment: CDR1 SEHNR and CDR2 FQNEAQ (reference sequence). V lost 1 base and J lost 2, with 9 bases in between. This CDR3 region has 15 residues. The CDR3 region is CASSLVSPTGNTIYF. As DNA, the CDR3 is TGTGCCAGCAGCTTAGTGAGCCCTACTGGAAACACCATATATTTT.

CDR3 protein: CASRQVPNTEAFF. In nucleotides, the CDR3 is TGTGCCAGCAGACAGGTCCCGAACACTGAAGCTTTCTTT. This chain uses TRBV7-6 with TRBJ1-1, with D tentatively TRBD1 (5 bases). Germline V gives CDR1 SGHVS, CDR2 FNYEAQ. Trimming stripped 6 bases from V and 1 base from J, with 9 bases between. This CDR3 comprises 13 residues.